This T cell receptor (beta chain) is drawn from a study of Graves' ophthalmopathy and Graves' hyperthyroidism. Germline-derived CDR1 and CDR2 are SGDLS and YYNGEE. V gave up 2 bases and J gave up 7 bases, with 12 bases separating them. The length of the CDR3 is 14 residues. Patients were left out if they had other autoimmune diseases, uncontrolled infections, pregnancy or lactation. Orbital computed tomography, thyroid ultrasound, TRAb, serum thyroxine and clinical symptoms formed the basis of diagnosis. TCR beta CDR3 regions were amplified from RNA transcripts. The authors performed first-round RT-PCR with HTBI primers and then a second-round multiplex PCR. In TCRdb, the multiplex PCR reads were re-called with MiXCR into one record per CDR3 protein. The sample holds 900,000 to 1,200,000 distinct CDR3 sequences, approximately 35% seen once. Overall study findings and caveats: Blood contained most expanded thyroid clonotypes exceeding 0.001 frequency. The model's ophthalmopathy progression predictions had roughly 71% sensitivity and 72% to 80% specificity.

About this clonotype: Its antigen is still unknown.

The sample comprised peripheral blood or thyroid tissue (not recorded which). The sequence came from an adult man with Graves' hyperthyroidism. The chain links TRBV9 to TRBJ2-2; the D gene is possibly TRBD2 (7 bases). CDR3 in DNA: TGTGCCAGCAGCGTGGGGGGGGGCCACGGGGAGCTGTTTTTT. Translation gives CASSVGGGHGELFF.